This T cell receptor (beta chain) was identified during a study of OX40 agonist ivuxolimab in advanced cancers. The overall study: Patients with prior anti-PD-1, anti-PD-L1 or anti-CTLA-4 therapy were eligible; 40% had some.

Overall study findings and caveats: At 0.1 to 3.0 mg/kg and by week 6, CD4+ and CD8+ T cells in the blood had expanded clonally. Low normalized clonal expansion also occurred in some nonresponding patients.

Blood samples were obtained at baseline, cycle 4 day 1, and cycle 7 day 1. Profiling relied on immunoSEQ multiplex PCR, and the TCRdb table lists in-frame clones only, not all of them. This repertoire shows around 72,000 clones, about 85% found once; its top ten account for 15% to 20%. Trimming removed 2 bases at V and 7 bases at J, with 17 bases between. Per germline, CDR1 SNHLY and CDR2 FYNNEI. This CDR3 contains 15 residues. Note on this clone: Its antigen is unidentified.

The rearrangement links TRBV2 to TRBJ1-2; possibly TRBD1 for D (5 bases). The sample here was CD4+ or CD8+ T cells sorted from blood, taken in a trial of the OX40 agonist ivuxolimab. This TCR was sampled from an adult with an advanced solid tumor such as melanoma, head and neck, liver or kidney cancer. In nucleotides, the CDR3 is TGTGCCAGCAGTGAATTTTCAGGAATAGGGGTTGGCTACACCTTC. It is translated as CASSEFSGIGVGYTF. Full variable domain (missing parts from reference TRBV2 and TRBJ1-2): EPEVTQTPSHQVTQMGQEVILRCVPISNHLYFYWYRQILGQKVEFLVSFYNNEISEKSEIFDDQFSVERPDGSNFTLKIRSTKLEDSAMYFCASSEFSGIGVGYTFGSGTRLTVV.